This TCR beta chain was recovered during a study of tumor-infiltrating lymphocytes in primary liver carcinoma. Study-wide points: It was tumor-adjacent and tumor-blood pairs that overlapped less than tumor region pairs did.

Unsorted bulk tissue (roughly 17-33 mg) underwent RNA and DNA co-extraction. Germline CDR1 is SGHNT and CDR2 is YENEEA. This CDR3 is 13 amino acids long. Remarks on this clonotype: The antigen is unknown. One end of the junction is discordant with germline, which a read error may explain.

Production of TCR beta cDNA used approximately 0.45 ug total RNA together with a constant-region primer. Investigators got TCR beta libraries out of three nested multiplex PCR rounds, done with slightly modified ARM-PCR. With TRBV1-TRBV30 forward primers and a C-beta reverse primer, the first two PCR rounds were run for approximately 10 cycles each. TCRdb redid the calling of the multiplex PCR reads with MiXCR, one entry per CDR3 protein. The sample shows 55,000 to 65,000 distinct CDR3 sequences, 65% to 80% of them seen only once. This rearrangement joins TRBV11-3 to TRBJ2-1, with D unclear. Sequenced sample: liver tumor tissue from sampling region 2. As to subset: tumor region T2, inferior pole. The sequence came from a man aged 35-49 years with primary liver carcinoma and hepatitis B virus infection. The CDR3 region has the DNA TGTGCCGGCAGTGCCTGGGGCTACAATGAGCAGTTCTTC. Translating gives CAGSAWGYNEQFF.